The entry that follows covers one T cell receptor (beta chain) sequence. The source of the sample is a study of control samples from healthy donors and cancer patients. Generated by immunoSEQ multiplex PCR, the TCRdb table keeps only in-frame clones and is missing some. The sample lists over 50,000 clones; about 96% were seen once. Germline V gives CDR1 KGHSH, CDR2 LQKENI. This CDR3 has 17 amino acids. V was pared by 7 bases and J by 6 bases, with 14 bases of the junction left unmatched. The TCR was taken from a woman aged 18 to 35 in good health. The chain is built from TRBV18 and TRBJ2-3; 12 positions agree with TRBD2. The sequenced sample was blood. The CDR3 DNA is TGTGCCAGCTTGAAATGGACTAGCGGGGCAGGATTGGATACGCAGTATTTT. The encoded protein is CASLKWTSGAGLDTQYF.